The source of this TCR beta chain is a study of OX40 agonist ivuxolimab in advanced cancers. Study at large: Each dose-escalation patient presented with hepatocellular carcinoma, melanoma, renal cell or head and neck cancer. Of the patients, three showed partial responses, one with hepatocellular carcinoma and two with cutaneous melanoma. Study-wide results and caveats: Not determined was the antigen specificity of the expanded peripheral T cells.

Concerning this clone itself: Its antigen is unidentified.

Looked up from germline, CDR1 is SGHRS and CDR2 is YFSETQ. V dropped 0 bases and J dropped 10 bases, with 19 bases sitting between them. The CDR3 has 15 residues. Measured with immunoSEQ multiplex PCR; TCRdb has only the in-frame clones, and not every one. In the table there are some 67,000 clones, roughly four fifths of which are singletons. This specimen consisted of CD4+ or CD8+ T cells sorted from blood, obtained in a trial of the OX40 agonist ivuxolimab. J is TRBJ1-1 and V is TRBV5-1, with D possibly being TRBD1 (6 bases). The TCR originated in an adult with an advanced solid tumor such as melanoma, head and neck, liver or kidney cancer. CDR3 DNA sequence: TGCGCCAGCAGCTTGGAGGGAAGGACAGAGCGTGGAGCTTTCTTT. This sequence encodes CASSLEGRTERGAFF.